The 6 T cell receptor gamma chains given below trace back to one sample, sequenced in a study of γδ T cells in repeated Plasmodium falciparum infection. Gammadelta T cells were flow-sorted from PBMC into Vgamma9/Vdelta2+ and Vdelta2-negative populations for bulk analysis. TCRdb processed the multiplex PCR reads again with the CATT caller. There are roughly 24,000 gamma-chain clones in the sample; less than 3.5% occur only once, and 30% to 35% lies in the top ten. The material sequenced was gamma-delta T cells from blood. The receptor source for this set is a pool of human donors (malaria-infected and uninfected, not separated).

About this clone: The likely explanation is a read error, given a far larger clone one base away. In the same sample, other DNA sequences code for this CDR3. The V call is TRGV9, the J call TRGJ1 or TRGJ2. In the absence of a J gene in TCRdb, the DNA was matched to germline to assign it here. The germline gives CDR1 GITISATS, CDR2 ISYDGTV (reference sequence). The CDR3 loop spans 17 amino acids. CDR3 loop: CALWEVHYPIYYYKKLF. The DNA for the CDR3 is TGTGCCCTGTGGGAGGTGCATTACCCGATATATTATTATAAGAAACTCTTT.

Of note for this clone: The translation of this DNA and the TCRdb protein of a much larger clone differ at residue 3, probably owing to a read error; the protein shown here is translated from the DNA. This chain uses TRGV9 with TRGJ1 or TRGJ2. TCRdb records no J gene; here it was assigned by comparing the DNA to germline. Germline V gene lookup returns CDR1 GITISATS and CDR2 ISYDGTV (reference sequence). The CDR3 length is 14 residues. The CDR3 DNA reads TGTGCCTCGTGGGAGGCCACCTATTATTATAAGAAACTCTTT. Protein product: CASWEATYYYKKLF.

In the case of this clone: A much larger clone lies a single base off, so this may be a read error. The DNA is left out, because the CDR3 cannot be placed on it with certainty; the CDR3 is given as TCRdb lists it. The same CDR3 can be traced to other DNA sequences in this sample. Called V gene: TRGV9; the J gene was not called. The CDR3 length equals 31 residues, ends included. In germline, CDR1 is GITISATS, CDR2 ISYDGTV (reference sequence). This CDR3 is CALWEAIIIRNSLAVEQHLLSQVSIGRIQHF.

This clone has only a few counts. A far larger clone is one base from this, pointing to a likely read error. Other DNA sequences in the sample encode the same CDR3. The CDR3 protein is CALWEELQNYYKKLF. The CDR3 coding sequence is TGTGCCTTGTGGGAGGAACTCCAGAATTATTATAAGAAGCTCTTT. There is no J gene call, but TRGV9 is given as the V gene. The CDR3 length is 15 residues. In germline, CDR1 is GITISATS, CDR2 ISYDGTV (reference sequence).

As regards this clone: The amino acid sequence in TCRdb belongs to a much larger clone and departs from this DNA's translation at residue 9, likely a sequencing read error; the sequence shown is translated from the DNA. J is TRGJ1 or TRGJ2 and V is TRGV2. TCRdb supplies no J gene; here it was assigned by aligning the nucleotide sequence to germline. V was pared by 2 bases and J by 9 bases, with 10 bases of the junction left unmatched. The germline gives CDR1 EGSNGY, CDR2 YDSYNSKV. The CDR3 contains 13 residues. The CDR3 spells CATWDADPCKKLF. In DNA form, the CDR3 reads TGTGCCACCTGGGACGCTGACCCATGTAAGAAACTCTTT.

In regard to this clone: Germline and junction disagree at one end, which may indicate a read error. The V and J genes are TRGV9 and TRGJ1 or TRGJ2. The J gene is absent in TCRdb and was assigned here via DNA matching to germline. Germline V gives CDR1 GITISATS, CDR2 ISYDGTV (reference sequence). The CDR3 is 18 residues long. The CDR3 spells CSALWEPTTPWNYYKKLF. The CDR3 nucleotides are TGCAGTGCCTTGTGGGAGCCAACAACCCCCTGGAATTATTATAAGAAACTCTTT.